This entry concerns a single T cell receptor (beta chain). Its antigen remains unidentified. Profiling relied on immunoSEQ multiplex PCR, and the TCRdb table lists in-frame clones only, not all of them. The profile covers about 100,000 clones, with roughly 86% appearing a single time and about a tenth taken by the ten largest. The CDR3 is 19 amino acids. This sample is part of a study of T cell responses to AZD1222 COVID-19 vaccine. Study-level points and caveats: Spike-wide coverage was observed for vaccine-associated CD4 TCRs, with dominant responses at 160-218 and 743-854. A mostly white British donor set with more females was recruited, and clonal diversity was possibly underestimated. Once two AZD1222 doses were given, Spike-specific TCR breadth and depth went up.

The sequence derives from an adult who received the AZD1222 COVID-19 vaccine. This specimen was peripheral blood, taken 28 days after the second AZD1222 dose. The chain carries TRBV21-1 and TRBJ2-7; TRBD2, the D gene given by the table, was not confirmed from the DNA. TRBV21-1 is given as a pseudogene. The CDR3 coding sequence is TGTGCCAGCAGCACCAGGACTAGCGGGAGGAATTCGAGCTCCTACGAGCAGTACTTC. Protein product: CASSTRTSGRNSSSYEQYF.